The 27 T cell receptor beta chains given below trace back to one sample, sequenced in a study of blood T cell repertoires in COVID-19. Some clones are missing from TCRdb's copy, which holds only in-frame ones; the method was immunoSEQ multiplex PCR. The data hold approximately 400,000 clones, with more than 70% observed a single time. Sequenced input: PBMCs or T cells enriched from blood (not recorded which). These receptors were obtained from a woman aged 18-29 years who had recovered from COVID-19.

The chain employs TRBV4-3 and TRBJ1-2; D may be TRBD1 (5 bases). V lost 3 bases to trimming and J lost 8 bases, with 16 bases between them. From germline, CDR1 is LGHNA and CDR2 YSLEER. This CDR3 is built from 14 residues. The CDR3 region has the DNA TGCGCCAGCAGCCAGATGCTTGCGGGGGTGGGCTACACCTTC. As protein: CASSQMLAGVGYTF.

The CDR3 reads CASSAPTGGESGGELFF. The CDR3 region has the DNA TGTGCCAGCAGTGCACCCACAGGGGGCGAGTCGGGTGGGGAGCTGTTTTTT. The chain couples TRBV25-1 to TRBJ2-2, with 9 bases identical to TRBD1. V was pared by 4 bases and J by 8 bases, with 14 bases of the junction left unmatched. CDR3 size: 17 residues. Germline CDR1 reads MGHDK; CDR2 reads SYGVNS.

The V call is TRBV4-3, the J call TRBJ1-5, with 7 bases identical to TRBD1. Trimming cost V 4 bases and J 3 bases; bases outside gene matches: 6. The germline V gene has CDR1 LGHNA and CDR2 YSLEER. The CDR3 sequence is 15 residues long. The CDR3 loop is CASSLAGQANQPQHF. Written as DNA, the CDR3 is TGCGCCAGCAGCCTGGCAGGACAGGCCAATCAGCCCCAGCATTTT.

This clone has more than one count but fewer than ten. V is TRBV30 and J is TRBJ1-5; 7 bases are shared with TRBD1. Per germline, CDR1 GTSNPN and CDR2 SVGIG (reference sequence). The J segment lost 5 bases and the V segment lost 5 bases, leaving 6 bases of the junction unmatched. This CDR3 comprises 13 residues. The CDR3: CAWGDSPDQPQHF. CDR3 DNA sequence: TGTGCCTGGGGGGACAGTCCGGATCAGCCCCAGCATTTT.

The chain combines TRBV20-1 with TRBJ1-4; D is possibly TRBD1 (5 bases). V lost 3 bases, J lost 7 bases, and 12 bases lay in between. Per the germline V gene, CDR1 is DFQATT and CDR2 is SNEGSKA (reference sequence). CDR3 length: 13 residues. The CDR3 sequence is CSASMGGIEKLFF. CDR3 in DNA: TGCAGTGCTAGTATGGGGGGAATTGAAAAACTGTTTTTT.

The chain joins TRBV3-1 (or the pseudogene TRBV3-2) to TRBJ1-2, with 11 bases fitting TRBD1. The germline V gene has CDR1 LGHDT and CDR2 YNNKEL (reference sequence). The CDR3 extends over 16 amino acids. V trimming: 1 base; J trimming: 4 bases; junction bases outside the gene matches: 5. Written as DNA, the CDR3 is TGTGCCAGCAGCCAAGTCCCGGGACAGGGGGGCTATGGCTACACCTTC. Encoded protein: CASSQVPGQGGYGYTF.

The genes are TRBV9 and TRBJ1-1, with D tentatively TRBD1 (6 bases). The germline V gene has CDR1 SGDLS and CDR2 YYNGEE. CDR3 length: 15 amino acids. The V gene lost 0 bases and the J gene lost 1 base, with 10 bases spanning the gap. This chain's CDR3 is CASSVAPTGNTEAFF. CDR3 DNA sequence: TGTGCCAGCAGCGTAGCCCCGACAGGGAACACTGAAGCTTTCTTT.

This clone was counted between two and nine times. V usage is TRBV28 and J usage is TRBJ2-5, with 11 bases lining up with TRBD1. CDR1 is MDHEN and CDR2 is SYDVKM in the germline V gene. Trimming removed 2 bases from V and 4 bases from J; junction bases left unmatched: 6. The CDR3 totals 16 residues. The CDR3 DNA is TGTGCCAGCAGTTTAGTTGGACAGGGGGCGAGAGAGACCCAGTACTTC. Encoded protein: CASSLVGQGARETQYF. The full variable domain, completed using reference TRBV28 and TRBJ2-5, is DVKVTQSSRYLVKRTGEKVFLECVQDMDHENMFWYRQDPGLGLRLIYFSYDVKMKEKGDIPEGYSVSREKKERFSLILESASTNQTSMYLCASSLVGQGARETQYFGPGTRLLVL.

The chain combines TRBV6-6 with TRBJ1-2, with D perhaps TRBD1 (5 bases). CDR3 length: 20 residues. Germline loops: CDR1 MNHNY, CDR2 SVGAGI (reference sequence). Between the trimmed V and J ends, which lost 6 bases and 0 bases, there was a span of 29 bases. The CDR3 DNA reads TGTGCCAGCAGCGCCCAAATTCCACAGCTCGCAATGGGGCCTAACTATGGCTACACCTTC. This gives the protein CASSAQIPQLAMGPNYGYTF.

V is TRBV2 and J is TRBJ1-5, with D tentatively TRBD1 (5 bases). V was pared by 0 bases and J by 3 bases, with 12 bases between. The CDR3 runs 16 residues. CDR1 SNHLY and CDR2 FYNNEI come from the germline V gene. CDR3 in amino acids: CASSEALGGLNQPQHF. As DNA, the CDR3 is TGTGCCAGCAGTGAAGCGCTTGGGGGACTCAATCAGCCCCAGCATTTT. The whole variable domain, filled in from reference TRBV2 and TRBJ1-5, reads EPEVTQTPSHQVTQMGQEVILRCVPISNHLYFYWYRQILGQKVEFLVSFYNNEISEKSEIFDDQFSVERPDGSNFTLKIRSTKLEDSAMYFCASSEALGGLNQPQHFGDGTRLSIL.

V and J are TRBV2 and TRBJ1-2, with TRBD1 identical over 7 bases. The CDR3 extends over 14 amino acids. With V trimmed by 6 bases and J by 1 base, 5 bases remained unmatched. Germline CDR1 SNHLY, CDR2 FYNNEI. The CDR3 spells CASRGDSLNYGYTF. CDR3 in DNA: TGTGCCAGCAGGGGGGACAGCCTTAACTATGGCTACACCTTC.

The rearrangement uses TRBV4-1 and TRBJ1-2, with unresolved D. The CDR3 has 13 residues. CDR1 and CDR2 from the germline V gene are MGHRA and YSYEKL. Between the trimmed V and J ends, which lost 0 bases and 6 bases, there was a span of 8 bases. CDR3 sequence (DNA): TGCGCCAGCAGCCAAGACGAGGAGGATGGCTACACCTTC. Residues: CASSQDEEDGYTF.

This chain uses TRBV3-1 (or the pseudogene TRBV3-2) with TRBJ2-6; D is uncertain. Trimming pared 0 bases from V and 1 base from J, leaving 13 bases between. From germline, CDR1 is LGHDT and CDR2 YNNKEL (reference sequence). CDR3 length equals 18 residues. The CDR3 here is CASSQELLIFSGANVLTF. The CDR3 DNA sequence: TGTGCCAGCAGCCAAGAATTACTGATTTTTTCTGGGGCCAACGTCCTGACTTTC.

Written as DNA, the CDR3 is TGTGCCTGGAGTAATCAGGGTGACTTCAATCAGCCCCAGCATTTT. As protein: CAWSNQGDFNQPQHF. V and J are TRBV30 and TRBJ1-5, with D perhaps TRBD1 (5 bases). Per germline, CDR1 GTSNPN and CDR2 SVGIG (reference sequence). Trimming removed 2 bases at V and 3 bases at J, with 14 bases between. The CDR3 loop spans 15 amino acids.

V and J are TRBV5-1 and TRBJ1-2, with D possibly TRBD1 on 6 matching bases. V was clipped by 4 bases and J by 4 bases, with 23 bases between them. Germline CDR1 SGHRS, CDR2 YFSETQ. There are 17 residues in the CDR3. Written as DNA, the CDR3 is TGCGCCAGCAGCCCCGACCCGATCGGACAGAAGGGCTATGGCTACACCTTC. Amino acid sequence: CASSPDPIGQKGYGYTF.

The CDR3 loop reads CASSLASIGELFF. In DNA, the CDR3 is TGCGCCAGCAGCTTGGCGAGTATCGGGGAGCTGTTTTTT. V usage is TRBV5-1 and J usage is TRBJ2-2; D is unclear. The CDR3 is made up of 13 amino acids. The germline V and J ends were trimmed by 0 bases and 7 bases, with 7 bases remaining between them. Germline V gives CDR1 SGHRS, CDR2 YFSETQ.

The rearrangement joins TRBV30 to TRBJ1-1; 7 bases are shared with TRBD1. Germline V gene data show CDR1 as GTSNPN and CDR2 as SVGIG (reference sequence). J gave up 1 base and V 1 base, and 9 bases lay outside the gene matches. This CDR3 contains 16 residues. In nucleotides, the CDR3 is TGTGCCTGGAGTGCATCGTACAGGGGCCCGAACACTGAAGCTTTCTTT. Its translation: CAWSASYRGPNTEAFF.

J is TRBJ1-5 and V is TRBV19; TRBD1 matches at 8 bases. In germline, CDR1 is LNHDA, CDR2 SQIVND (reference sequence). The V gene end was trimmed by 5 bases and the J gene end by 0 bases; junction bases not matched to a gene: 6. The CDR3 totals 16 residues. The CDR3 loop is CASSPRQGNSNQPQHF. CDR3 in DNA: TGTGCCAGTAGTCCAAGACAGGGGAATAGCAATCAGCCCCAGCATTTT. Combining the CDR3 with reference TRBV19 and TRBJ1-5 gives the whole variable domain DGGITQSPKYLFRKEGQNVTLSCEQNLNHDAMYWYRQDPGQGLRLIYYSQIVNDFQKGDIAEGYSVSREKKESFPLTVTSAQKNPTAFYLCASSPRQGNSNQPQHFGDGTRLSIL.

Only a few counts were recorded for this clone. The chain combines TRBV6-1 with TRBJ2-1; TRBD1 matches 8 bases. V shed 4 bases and J 0 bases; nucleotides not matched to a gene: 8. The CDR3 runs 17 residues. Germline V CDR1 and CDR2: MNHNS, SASEGT. CDR3 amino acids: CASSVLQGASSYNEQFF. CDR3 in DNA: TGTGCCAGCAGTGTCCTCCAGGGGGCATCCTCCTACAATGAGCAGTTCTTC.

The chain has TRBV30 and TRBJ2-7; the D gene is possibly TRBD2 (6 bases). The CDR3 contains 14 residues. Germline CDR1 and CDR2: GTSNPN and SVGIG (reference sequence). V lost 1 base and J 0 bases, leaving 10 bases between the germline ends. CDR3: CAWSGGLRSYEQYF. For the CDR3, the DNA is TGTGCCTGGAGTGGGGGACTGCGCTCCTACGAGCAGTACTTC.

The chain combines TRBV3-1 (or the pseudogene TRBV3-2) with TRBJ1-4; D unresolved. The germline CDR1 and CDR2 sequences are LGHDT and YNNKEL (reference sequence). The CDR3 has 15 residues. V was shortened by 0 bases and J by 8 bases, with 13 bases between the two germline ends. CDR3 coding DNA: TGTGCCAGCAGCCAAGATTTCATCCTAGGAGAAAAACTGTTTTTT. Protein: CASSQDFILGEKLFF.

This chain links TRBV5-4 with TRBJ2-3; no definite D call. Trimming shortened V by 5 bases and J by 8 bases, and 12 bases separated the two germline ends. Looked up from germline, CDR1 is SGHNT and CDR2 is YYREEE (reference sequence). The CDR3 length is 12 residues. The CDR3 DNA reads TGTGCCAGCAGTTATGCTAGAGGTACGCAGTATTTT. Translating gives CASSYARGTQYF.

The chain has TRBV18 and TRBJ1-4; D is unresolved. V lost 0 bases and J 5 bases, leaving 13 bases between the germline ends. Germline CDR1 and CDR2: KGHSH and LQKENI. There are 16 residues in the CDR3. The CDR3 is CASSPPRERYNEKLFF. CDR3 DNA: TGTGCCAGCTCACCACCGCGAGAACGATACAATGAAAAACTGTTTTTT.

The chain joins TRBV6-1 to TRBJ1-1; no clear D. Germline CDR1 reads MNHNS; CDR2 reads SASEGT. The CDR3 contains 12 residues. V was trimmed by 2 bases and J by 3 bases, leaving 4 bases between them. CDR3 region: CASSERDTEAFF. CDR3 in DNA: TGTGCCAGCAGTGAACGGGACACTGAAGCTTTCTTT.

The chain joins TRBV5-8 to TRBJ1-5; possibly TRBD1 for D (5 bases). Between the trimmed V and J ends, which lost 1 base and 0 bases, there was a span of 11 bases. This CDR3 spans 16 amino acids. The germline V gene encodes CDR1 SGHTS and CDR2 YDEGEE. The CDR3 DNA reads TGTGCCAGCAGCTTGCCAAGGGGCTATAGCAATCAGCCCCAGCATTTT. Protein product: CASSLPRGYSNQPQHF.

The chain carries TRBV4-2 and TRBJ1-5; maybe TRBD1 (5 bases). Looked up from germline, CDR1 is LGHNA and CDR2 is YNFKEQ. The CDR3 has 15 residues. Trimming removed 0 bases at V and 5 bases at J, with 11 bases between. The CDR3 DNA reads as TGTGCCAGCAGCCAAGATGGGGCAGACTATCAGCCCCAGCATTTT. Translation gives CASSQDGADYQPQHF.

V and J are TRBV10-3 and TRBJ1-3, with 7 bases matching TRBD1. V was clipped by 2 bases and J by 2 bases; unmatched bases: 6. This CDR3 has 16 residues. In germline, CDR1 is ENHRY, CDR2 SYGVKD. CDR3: CAISETGESAGNTIYF. The CDR3 DNA is TGTGCCATCAGTGAGACAGGGGAAAGTGCTGGAAACACCATATATTTT.